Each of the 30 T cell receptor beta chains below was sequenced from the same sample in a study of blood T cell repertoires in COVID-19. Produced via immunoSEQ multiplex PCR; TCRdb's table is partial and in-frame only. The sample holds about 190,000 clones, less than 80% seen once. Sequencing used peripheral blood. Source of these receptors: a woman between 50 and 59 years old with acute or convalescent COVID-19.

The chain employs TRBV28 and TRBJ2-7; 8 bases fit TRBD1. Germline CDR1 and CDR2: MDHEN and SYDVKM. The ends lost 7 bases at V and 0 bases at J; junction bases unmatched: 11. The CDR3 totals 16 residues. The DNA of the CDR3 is TGTGCCAGCACCCCCCCCAGGGGGCCCAGCTCCTACGAGCAGTACTTC. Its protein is CASTPPRGPSSYEQYF. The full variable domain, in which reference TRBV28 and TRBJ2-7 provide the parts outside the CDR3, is DVKVTQSSRYLVKRTGEKVFLECVQDMDHENMFWYRQDPGLGLRLIYFSYDVKMKEKGDIPEGYSVSREKKERFSLILESASTNQTSMYLCASTPPRGPSSYEQYFGPGTRLTVT.

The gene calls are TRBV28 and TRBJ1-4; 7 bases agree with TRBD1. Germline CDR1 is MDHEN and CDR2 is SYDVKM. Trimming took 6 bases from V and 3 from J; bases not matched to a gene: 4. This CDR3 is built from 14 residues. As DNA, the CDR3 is TGTGCCAGCAGCCATCAGGGGGCTAATGAAAAACTGTTTTTT. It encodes CASSHQGANEKLFF.

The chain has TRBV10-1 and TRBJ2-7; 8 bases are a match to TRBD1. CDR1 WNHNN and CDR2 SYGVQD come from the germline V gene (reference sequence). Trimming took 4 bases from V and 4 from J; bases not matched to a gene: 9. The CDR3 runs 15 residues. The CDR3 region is CASSGGQGMIYEQYF. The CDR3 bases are TGCGCCAGCAGTGGTGGACAGGGTATGATTTACGAGCAGTACTTC.

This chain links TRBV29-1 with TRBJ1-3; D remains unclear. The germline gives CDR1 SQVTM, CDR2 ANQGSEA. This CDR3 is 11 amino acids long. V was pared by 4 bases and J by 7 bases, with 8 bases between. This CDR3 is CSVVEFNTIYF. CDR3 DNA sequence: TGCAGCGTTGTGGAGTTCAACACCATATATTTT.

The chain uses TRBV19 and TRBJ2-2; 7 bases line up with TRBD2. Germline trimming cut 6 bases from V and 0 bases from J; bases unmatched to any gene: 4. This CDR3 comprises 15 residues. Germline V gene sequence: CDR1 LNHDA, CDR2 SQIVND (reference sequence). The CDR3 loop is CASRRLAANTGELFF. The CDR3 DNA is TGTGCCAGTAGACGACTAGCCGCGAACACCGGGGAGCTGTTTTTT.

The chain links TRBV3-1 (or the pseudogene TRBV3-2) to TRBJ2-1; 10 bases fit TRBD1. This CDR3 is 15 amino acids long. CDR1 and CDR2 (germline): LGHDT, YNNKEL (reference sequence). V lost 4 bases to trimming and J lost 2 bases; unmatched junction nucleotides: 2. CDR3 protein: CASSLGTGAYNEQFF. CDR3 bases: TGTGCCAGCAGCCTCGGGACAGGGGCCTACAATGAGCAGTTCTTC.

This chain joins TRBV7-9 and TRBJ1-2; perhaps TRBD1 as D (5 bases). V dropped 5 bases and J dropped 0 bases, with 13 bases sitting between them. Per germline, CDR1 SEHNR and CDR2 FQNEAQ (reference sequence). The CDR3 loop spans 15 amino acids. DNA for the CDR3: TGTGCCAGCAGCCGTGAACAGGTCGCTAACTATGGCTACACCTTC. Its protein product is CASSREQVANYGYTF. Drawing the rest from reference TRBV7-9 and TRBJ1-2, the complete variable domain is DTGVSQNPRHKITKRGQNVTFRCDPISEHNRLYWYRQTLGQGPEFLTYFQNEAQLEKSRLLSDRFSAERPKGSFSTLEIQRTEQGDSAMYLCASSREQVANYGYTFGSGTRLTVV.

The CDR3 sequence is CATQGPGYEQYF. The DNA for the CDR3 is TGTGCCACACAGGGGCCGGGCTACGAGCAGTACTTC. The rearrangement joins TRBV19 to TRBJ2-7; 7 bases fit TRBD1. Unmatched junction bases numbered 6, after V lost 10 bases and J lost 3 bases. The CDR3 sequence is 12 residues long. Germline V lookup: CDR1 LNHDA, CDR2 SQIVND (reference sequence).

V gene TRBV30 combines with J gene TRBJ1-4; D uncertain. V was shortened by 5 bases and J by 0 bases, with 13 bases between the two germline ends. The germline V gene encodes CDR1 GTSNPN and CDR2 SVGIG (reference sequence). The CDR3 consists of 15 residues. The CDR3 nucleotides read TGTGCCTGGTCCCACAACGGGGCAACTAATGAAAAACTGTTTTTT. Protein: CAWSHNGATNEKLFF.

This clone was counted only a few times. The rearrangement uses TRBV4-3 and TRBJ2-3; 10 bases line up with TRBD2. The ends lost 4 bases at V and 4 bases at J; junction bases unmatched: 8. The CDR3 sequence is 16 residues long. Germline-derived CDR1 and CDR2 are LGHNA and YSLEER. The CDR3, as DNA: TGCGCCAGCAGCCCCAGGACTAGCGGTGACGCAGATACGCAGTATTTT. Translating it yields CASSPRTSGDADTQYF.

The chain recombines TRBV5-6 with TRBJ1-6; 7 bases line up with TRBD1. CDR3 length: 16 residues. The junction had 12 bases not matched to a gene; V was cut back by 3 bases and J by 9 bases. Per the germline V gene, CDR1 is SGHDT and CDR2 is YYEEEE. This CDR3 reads CASSSPWRGLSSPLHF. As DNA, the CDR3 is TGTGCCAGCAGCTCGCCATGGAGGGGGCTTAGTTCACCCCTCCACTTT.

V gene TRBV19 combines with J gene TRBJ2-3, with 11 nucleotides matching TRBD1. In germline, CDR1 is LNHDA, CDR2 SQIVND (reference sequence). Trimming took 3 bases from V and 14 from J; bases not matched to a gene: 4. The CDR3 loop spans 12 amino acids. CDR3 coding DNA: TGTGCCAGTAGTATGGGACAGGGGGTGGGGTATTTT. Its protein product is CASSMGQGVGYF.

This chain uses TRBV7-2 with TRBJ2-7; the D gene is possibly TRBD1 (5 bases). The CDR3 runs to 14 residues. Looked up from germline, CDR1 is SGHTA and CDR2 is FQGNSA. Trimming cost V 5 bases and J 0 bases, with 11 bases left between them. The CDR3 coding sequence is TGTGCCAGCAGCCCCGACAGCTACTCCTACGAGCAGTACTTC. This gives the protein CASSPDSYSYEQYF.

The CDR3 DNA reads TGTGCCACCAGCAGAGACCGGGACAGGGTAAATTCACCCCTCCACTTT. Encoded protein: CATSRDRDRVNSPLHF. The J gene is TRBJ1-6, the V gene TRBV15, with 9 bases fitting TRBD1. CDR3 length: 16 amino acids. Germline assignment: CDR1 LNHNV and CDR2 YYDKDF (reference sequence). Losses at the gene ends were 0 bases for V and 7 bases for J; bases not matched to a gene: 4.

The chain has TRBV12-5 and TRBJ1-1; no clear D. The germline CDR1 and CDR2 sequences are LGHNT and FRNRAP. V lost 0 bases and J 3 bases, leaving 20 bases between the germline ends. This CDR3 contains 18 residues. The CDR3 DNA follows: TGTGCTAGTGGTTTGGTACTAGGGTCCACAAGCCATTACACTGAAGCTTTCTTT. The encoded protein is CASGLVLGSTSHYTEAFF.

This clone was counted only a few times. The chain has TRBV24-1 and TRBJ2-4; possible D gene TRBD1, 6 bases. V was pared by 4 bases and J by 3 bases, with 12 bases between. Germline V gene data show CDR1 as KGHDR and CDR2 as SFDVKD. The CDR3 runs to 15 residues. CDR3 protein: CATSETGSDKNIQYF. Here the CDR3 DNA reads TGTGCCACCAGTGAAACAGGGAGTGACAAAAACATTCAGTACTTC.

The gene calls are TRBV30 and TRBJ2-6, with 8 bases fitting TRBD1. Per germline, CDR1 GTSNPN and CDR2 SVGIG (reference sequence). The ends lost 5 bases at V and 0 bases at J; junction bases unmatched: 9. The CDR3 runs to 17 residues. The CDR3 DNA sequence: TGTGCCTGGGACGGACAGGGTAGAATCTCTGGGGCCAACGTCCTGACTTTC. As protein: CAWDGQGRISGANVLTF.

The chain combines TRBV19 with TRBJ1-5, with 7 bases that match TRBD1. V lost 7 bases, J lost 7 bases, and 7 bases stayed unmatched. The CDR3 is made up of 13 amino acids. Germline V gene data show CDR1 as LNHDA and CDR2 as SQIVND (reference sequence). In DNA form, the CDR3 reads TGTGCCAGTAACCCCGACAGGGCCCAGCCCCAGCATTTT. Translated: CASNPDRAQPQHF.

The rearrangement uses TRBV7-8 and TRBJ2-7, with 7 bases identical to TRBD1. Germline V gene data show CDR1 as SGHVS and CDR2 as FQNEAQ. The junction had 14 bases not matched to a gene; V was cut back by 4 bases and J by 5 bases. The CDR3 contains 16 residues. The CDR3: CASSSLGATGDDEQYF. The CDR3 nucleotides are TGTGCCAGCAGCTCTTTAGGGGCTACAGGGGACGACGAGCAGTACTTC.

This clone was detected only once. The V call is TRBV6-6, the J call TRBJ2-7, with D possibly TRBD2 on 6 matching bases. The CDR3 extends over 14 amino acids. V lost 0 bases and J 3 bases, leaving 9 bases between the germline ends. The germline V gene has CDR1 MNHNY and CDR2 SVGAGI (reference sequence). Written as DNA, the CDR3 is TGTGCCAGCAGTTACTCGATGGGGGGCTACGAGCAGTACTTC. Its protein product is CASSYSMGGYEQYF.

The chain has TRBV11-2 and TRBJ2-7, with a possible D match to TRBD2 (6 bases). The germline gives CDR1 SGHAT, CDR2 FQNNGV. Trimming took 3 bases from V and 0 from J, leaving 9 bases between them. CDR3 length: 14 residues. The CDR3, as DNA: TGTGCCAGCAGCTTCCCCGGGAGCTCCTACGAGCAGTACTTC. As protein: CASSFPGSSYEQYF.

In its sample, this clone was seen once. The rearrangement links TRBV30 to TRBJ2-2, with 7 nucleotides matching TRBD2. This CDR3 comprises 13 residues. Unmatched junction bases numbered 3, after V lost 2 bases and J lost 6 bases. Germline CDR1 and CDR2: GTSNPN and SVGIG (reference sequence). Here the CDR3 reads CAWSYGGAGELFF. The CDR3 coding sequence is TGTGCCTGGAGTTATGGGGGGGCCGGGGAGCTGTTTTTT.

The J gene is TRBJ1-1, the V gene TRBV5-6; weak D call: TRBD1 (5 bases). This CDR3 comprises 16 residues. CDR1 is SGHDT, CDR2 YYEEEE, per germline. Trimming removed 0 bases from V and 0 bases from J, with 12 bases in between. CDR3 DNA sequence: TGTGCCAGCAGCTTGGGAGCGACAGTTATGAACACTGAAGCTTTCTTT. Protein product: CASSLGATVMNTEAFF.

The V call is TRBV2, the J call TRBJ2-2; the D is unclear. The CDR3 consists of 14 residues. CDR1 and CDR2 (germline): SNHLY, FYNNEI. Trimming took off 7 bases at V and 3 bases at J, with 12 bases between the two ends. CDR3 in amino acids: CASTPEEDTGELFF. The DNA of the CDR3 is TGTGCCAGCACTCCGGAAGAGGACACCGGGGAGCTGTTTTTT.

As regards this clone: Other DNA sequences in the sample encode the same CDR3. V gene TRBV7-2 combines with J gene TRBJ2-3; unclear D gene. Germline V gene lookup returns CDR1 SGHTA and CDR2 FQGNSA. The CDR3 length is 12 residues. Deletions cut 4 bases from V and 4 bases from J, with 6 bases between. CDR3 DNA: TGTGCCAGCAGCTCCTGGCCAGATACGCAGTATTTT. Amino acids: CASSSWPDTQYF.

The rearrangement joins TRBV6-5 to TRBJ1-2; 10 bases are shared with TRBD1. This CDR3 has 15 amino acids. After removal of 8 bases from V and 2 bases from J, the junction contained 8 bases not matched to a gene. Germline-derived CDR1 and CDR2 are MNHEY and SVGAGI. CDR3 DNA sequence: TGTGCCAGCCAGCGAGTGGGACAGGGGAACTATGGCTACACCTTC. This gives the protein CASQRVGQGNYGYTF.

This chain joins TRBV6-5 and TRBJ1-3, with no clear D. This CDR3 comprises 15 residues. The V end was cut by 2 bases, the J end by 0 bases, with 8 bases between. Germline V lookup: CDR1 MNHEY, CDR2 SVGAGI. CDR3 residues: CASSYKGVSGNTIYF. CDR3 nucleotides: TGTGCCAGCAGTTACAAGGGAGTCTCTGGAAACACCATATATTTT.

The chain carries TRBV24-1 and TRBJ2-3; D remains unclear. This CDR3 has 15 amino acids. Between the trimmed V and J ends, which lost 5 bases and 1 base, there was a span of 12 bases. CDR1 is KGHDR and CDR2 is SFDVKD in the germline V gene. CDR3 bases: TGTGCCACCAGTGTAGATACAGACCGCACAGATACGCAGTATTTT. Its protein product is CATSVDTDRTDTQYF.

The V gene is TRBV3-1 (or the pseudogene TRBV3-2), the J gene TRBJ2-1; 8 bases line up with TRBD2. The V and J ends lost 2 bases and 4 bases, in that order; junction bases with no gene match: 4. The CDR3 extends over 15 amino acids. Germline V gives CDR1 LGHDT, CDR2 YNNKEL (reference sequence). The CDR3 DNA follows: TGTGCCAGCAGCCAACCGGGGGGGTTTTACAATGAGCAGTTCTTC. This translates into CASSQPGGFYNEQFF.

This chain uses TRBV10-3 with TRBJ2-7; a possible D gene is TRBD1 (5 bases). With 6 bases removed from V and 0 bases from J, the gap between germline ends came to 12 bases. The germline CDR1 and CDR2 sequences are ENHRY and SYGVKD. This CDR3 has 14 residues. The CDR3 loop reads CAISYERGSYEQYF. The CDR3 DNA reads TGTGCCATCAGCTACGAAAGGGGCTCCTACGAGCAGTACTTC.